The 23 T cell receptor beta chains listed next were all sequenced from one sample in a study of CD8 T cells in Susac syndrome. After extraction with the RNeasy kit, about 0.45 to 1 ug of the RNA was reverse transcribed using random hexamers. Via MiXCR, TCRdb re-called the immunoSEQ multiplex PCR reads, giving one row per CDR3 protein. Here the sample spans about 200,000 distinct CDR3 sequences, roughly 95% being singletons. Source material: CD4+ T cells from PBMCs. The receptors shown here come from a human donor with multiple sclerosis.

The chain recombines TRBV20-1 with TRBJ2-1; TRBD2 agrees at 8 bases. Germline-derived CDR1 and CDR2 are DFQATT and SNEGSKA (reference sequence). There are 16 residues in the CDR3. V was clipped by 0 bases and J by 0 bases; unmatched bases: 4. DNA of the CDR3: TGCAGTGCTAGAGACCCTAGCGGGCCCTCCTACAATGAGCAGTTCTTC. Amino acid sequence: CSARDPSGPSYNEQFF.

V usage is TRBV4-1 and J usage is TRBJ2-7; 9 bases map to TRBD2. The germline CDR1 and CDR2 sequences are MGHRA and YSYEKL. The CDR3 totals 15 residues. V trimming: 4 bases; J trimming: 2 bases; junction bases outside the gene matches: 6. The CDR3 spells CASSPLAGAPYEQYF. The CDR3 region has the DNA TGCGCCAGCAGCCCATTAGCGGGAGCTCCCTACGAGCAGTACTTC.

The CDR3 nucleotides are TGTGCCAGCAGCTTAGAAGTAGGTAATCAGCCCCAGCATTTT. Amino acids: CASSLEVGNQPQHF. V gene TRBV7-2 combines with J gene TRBJ1-5; D is undetermined. The CDR3 is 14 residues long. V was shortened by 1 base and J by 4 bases, with 8 bases between the two germline ends. The germline V gene has CDR1 SGHTA and CDR2 FQGNSA.

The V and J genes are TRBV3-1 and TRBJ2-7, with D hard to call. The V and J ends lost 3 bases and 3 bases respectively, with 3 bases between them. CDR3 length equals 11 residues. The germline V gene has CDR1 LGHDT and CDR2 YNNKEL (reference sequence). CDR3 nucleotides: TGTGCCAGCAGCCACATCTACGAGCAGTACTTC. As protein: CASSHIYEQYF.

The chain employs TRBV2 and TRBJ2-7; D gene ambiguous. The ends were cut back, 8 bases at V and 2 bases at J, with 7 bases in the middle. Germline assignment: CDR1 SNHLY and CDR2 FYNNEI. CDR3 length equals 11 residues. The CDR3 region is CASFSTYEQYF. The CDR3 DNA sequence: TGTGCCAGCTTTTCGACCTACGAGCAGTACTTC.

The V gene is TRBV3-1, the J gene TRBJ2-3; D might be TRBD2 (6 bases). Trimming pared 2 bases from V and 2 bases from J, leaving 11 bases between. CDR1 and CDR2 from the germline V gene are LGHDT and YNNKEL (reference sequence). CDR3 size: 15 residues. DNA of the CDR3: TGTGCCAGCAGCCAATGGCGGGGCAACACAGATACGCAGTATTTT. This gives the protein CASSQWRGNTDTQYF.

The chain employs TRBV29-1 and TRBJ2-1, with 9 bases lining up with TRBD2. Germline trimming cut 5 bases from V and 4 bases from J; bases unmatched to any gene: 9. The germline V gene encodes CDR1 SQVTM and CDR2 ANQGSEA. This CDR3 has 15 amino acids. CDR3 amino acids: CSVHPAGGPYNEQFF. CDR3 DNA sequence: TGCAGCGTTCACCCAGCGGGGGGCCCATACAATGAGCAGTTCTTC.

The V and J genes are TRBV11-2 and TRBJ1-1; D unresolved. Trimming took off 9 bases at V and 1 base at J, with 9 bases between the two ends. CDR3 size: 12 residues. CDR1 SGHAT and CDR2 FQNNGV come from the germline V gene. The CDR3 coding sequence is TGTGCCAGTGCAACACGGAACACTGAAGCTTTCTTT. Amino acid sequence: CASATRNTEAFF. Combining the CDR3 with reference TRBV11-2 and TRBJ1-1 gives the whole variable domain EAGVAQSPRYKIIEKRQSVAFWCNPISGHATLYWYQQILGQGPKLLIQFQNNGVVDDSQLPKDRFSAERLKGVDSTLKIQPAKLEDSAVYLCASATRNTEAFFGQGTRLTVV.

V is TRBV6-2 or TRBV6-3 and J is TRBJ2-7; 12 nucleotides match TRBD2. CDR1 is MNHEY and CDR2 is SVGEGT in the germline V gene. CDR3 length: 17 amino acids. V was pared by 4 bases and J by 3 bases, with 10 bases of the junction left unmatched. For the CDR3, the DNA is TGTGCCAGCAGTTGGCGCGCACTAGCGGGAGGTCGCTACGAGCAGTACTTC. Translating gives CASSWRALAGGRYEQYF.

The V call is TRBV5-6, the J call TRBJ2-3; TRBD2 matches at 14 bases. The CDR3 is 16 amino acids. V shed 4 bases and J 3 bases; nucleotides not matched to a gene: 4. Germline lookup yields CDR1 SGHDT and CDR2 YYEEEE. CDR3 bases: TGTGCCAGCAGCATAGGGACTAGCGGGAGAACAGATACGCAGTATTTT. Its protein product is CASSIGTSGRTDTQYF.

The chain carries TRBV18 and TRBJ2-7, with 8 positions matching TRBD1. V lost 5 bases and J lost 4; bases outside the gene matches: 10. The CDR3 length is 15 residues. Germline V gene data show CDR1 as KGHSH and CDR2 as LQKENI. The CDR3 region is CASSASMTGVYEQYF. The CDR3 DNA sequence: TGTGCCAGCTCAGCGTCCATGACAGGGGTATACGAGCAGTACTTC.

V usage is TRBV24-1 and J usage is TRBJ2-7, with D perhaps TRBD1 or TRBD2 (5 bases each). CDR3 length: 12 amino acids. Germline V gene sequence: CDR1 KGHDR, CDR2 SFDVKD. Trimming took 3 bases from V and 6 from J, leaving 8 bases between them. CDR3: CATSDRDREQYF. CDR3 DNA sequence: TGTGCCACCAGTGATCGGGACCGCGAGCAGTACTTC.

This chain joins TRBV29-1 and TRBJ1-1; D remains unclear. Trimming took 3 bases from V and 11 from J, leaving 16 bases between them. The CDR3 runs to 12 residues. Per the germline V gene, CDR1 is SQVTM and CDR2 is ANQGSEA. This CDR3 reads CSVDGRGAGAFF. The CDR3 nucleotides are TGCAGCGTTGACGGTCGGGGAGCTGGGGCTTTCTTT.

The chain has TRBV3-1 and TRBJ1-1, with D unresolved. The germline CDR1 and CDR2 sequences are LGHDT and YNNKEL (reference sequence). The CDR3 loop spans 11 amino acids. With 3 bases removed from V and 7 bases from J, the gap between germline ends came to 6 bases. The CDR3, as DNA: TGTGCCAGCAGCCAGGTCAATGAAGCTTTCTTT. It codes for CASSQVNEAFF.

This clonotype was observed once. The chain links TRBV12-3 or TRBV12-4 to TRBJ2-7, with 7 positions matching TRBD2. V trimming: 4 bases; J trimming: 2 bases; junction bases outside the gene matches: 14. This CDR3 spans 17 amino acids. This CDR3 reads CASSSTGRTRVAYEQYF. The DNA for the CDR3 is TGTGCCAGCAGTTCCACGGGACGGACTAGGGTAGCCTACGAGCAGTACTTC.

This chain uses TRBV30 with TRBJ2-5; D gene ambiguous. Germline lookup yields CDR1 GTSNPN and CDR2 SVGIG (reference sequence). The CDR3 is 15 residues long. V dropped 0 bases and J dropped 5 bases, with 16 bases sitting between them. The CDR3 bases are TGTGCCTGGAGTGTACTGCCCCGGTTCGGGGAGACCCAGTACTTC. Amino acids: CAWSVLPRFGETQYF.

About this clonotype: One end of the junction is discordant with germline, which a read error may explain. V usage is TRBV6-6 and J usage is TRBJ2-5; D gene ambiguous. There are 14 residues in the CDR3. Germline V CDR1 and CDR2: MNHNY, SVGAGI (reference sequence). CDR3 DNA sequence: TGTGCCAGTAGTTACTCAAATCCTGTGTTAGCCCAGTACTTC. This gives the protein CASSYSNPVLAQYF.

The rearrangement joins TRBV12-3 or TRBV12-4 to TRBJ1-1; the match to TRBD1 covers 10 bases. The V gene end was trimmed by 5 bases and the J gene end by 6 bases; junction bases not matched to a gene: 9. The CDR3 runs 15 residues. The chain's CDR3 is CASSPLTGGRSEAFF. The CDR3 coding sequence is TGTGCCAGCAGTCCCCTGACAGGGGGCCGTTCTGAAGCTTTCTTT.

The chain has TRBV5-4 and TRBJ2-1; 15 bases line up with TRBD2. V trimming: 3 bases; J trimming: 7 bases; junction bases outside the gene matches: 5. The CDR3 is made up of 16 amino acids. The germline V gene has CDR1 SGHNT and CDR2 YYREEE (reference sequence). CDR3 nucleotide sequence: TGTGCCAGCAGCTCGGGACTAGCGGGGGGCGGGAATGAGCAGTTCTTC. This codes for CASSSGLAGGGNEQFF.

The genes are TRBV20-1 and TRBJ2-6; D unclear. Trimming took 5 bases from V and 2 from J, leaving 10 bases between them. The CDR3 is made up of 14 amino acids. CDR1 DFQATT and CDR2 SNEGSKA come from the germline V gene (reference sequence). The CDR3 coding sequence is TGCAGTGCTCCTCTGGGAACTGGGGCCAACGTCCTGACTTTC. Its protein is CSAPLGTGANVLTF.

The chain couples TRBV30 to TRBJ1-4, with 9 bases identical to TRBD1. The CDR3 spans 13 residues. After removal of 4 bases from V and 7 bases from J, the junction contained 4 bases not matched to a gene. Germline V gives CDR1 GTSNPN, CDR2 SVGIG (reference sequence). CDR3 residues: CAWMGQGGEKLFF. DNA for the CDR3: TGTGCCTGGATGGGACAGGGAGGTGAAAAACTGTTTTTT.

CDR3 bases: TGCAGTGCGACCGTAGGCAGGGACTACGAGCAGTACTTC. This gives the protein CSATVGRDYEQYF. The J gene is TRBJ2-7, the V gene TRBV20-1, with a possible D match to TRBD1 (5 bases). Trimming cost V 6 bases and J 3 bases, with 15 bases left between them. From germline, CDR1 is DFQATT and CDR2 SNEGSKA (reference sequence). This CDR3 is built from 13 residues.

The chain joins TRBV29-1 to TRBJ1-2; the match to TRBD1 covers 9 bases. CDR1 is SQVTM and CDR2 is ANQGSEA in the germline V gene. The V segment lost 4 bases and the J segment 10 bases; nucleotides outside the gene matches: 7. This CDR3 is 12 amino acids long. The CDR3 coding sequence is TGCAGCGTTGCAGGGACAGGGCAGTACTACACCTTC. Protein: CSVAGTGQYYTF.